This TCR beta chain is drawn from a study of cytomegalovirus exposure and HLA in healthy donors. Study-level information: Researchers previously reported finding about 110 million unique TCR beta sequences from 150 million to 200 million T cells. Unique TCRs numbering some 80 million, obtained from HLA-typed donors, made up an early data release. Whole-study results and caveats: Confirmation in vitro established that three CMV-associated chains were specific for CMV antigens.

Despite likely unrecorded immune exposures, the donors were nominally healthy at the time of sampling. Use of 60 Vbeta and 13 Jbeta primers characterized the PCR. This table comes from immunoSEQ multiplex PCR, and its TCRdb copy is limited to in-frame clones, with some not included. Of under 300,000 clones listed, roughly two thirds were seen once; the top ten hold about 2.1%. Points on this clone: Its target is not known.

Germline V gene lookup returns CDR1 LNHNV and CDR2 YYDKDF (reference sequence). This CDR3 is 13 amino acids long. V was clipped by 8 bases and J by 5 bases, with 14 bases between them. The TCR originated in a female donor in good health and CMV-seronegative. The chain couples TRBV15 to TRBJ2-3, with D tentatively TRBD1 (6 bases). Material for sequencing was PBMCs. The CDR3 loop is CATGYRVRDTQYF. The CDR3 DNA reads as TGTGCCACCGGGTACAGGGTCAGAGATACGCAGTATTTT. The variable domain in full, completed from reference TRBV15 and TRBJ2-3, reads DAMVIQNPRYQVTQFGKPVTLSCSQTLNHNVMYWYQQKSSQAPKLLFHYYDKDFNNEADTPDNFQSRRPNTSFCFLDIRSPGLGDTAMYLCATGYRVRDTQYFGPGTRLTVL.